Listed below are T cell receptor beta chains from one sample, sequenced in a study of regulatory T cells in long-lasting Graves disease. Using its own MiXCR run on the multiplex PCR reads, TCRdb lists one record per CDR3 protein. In the table there are 350,000 to 450,000 distinct CDR3 sequences, around 16% of which are singletons. The same data also contributed to another study, on T cells in Graves' hyperthyroidism and ophthalmopathy.

This specimen was peripheral blood mononuclear cells (PBMCs), taken at new diagnosis, from a patient treated with antithyroid drugs. The receptor source for this set is a woman aged 40 to 50 with Graves disease. The CDR3 runs from the conserved cysteine through the conserved F or W. A D gene is named only where the DNA matches it firmly. The size field is filled for only some rows; it gives once, few, many or a size class.

>TRBJ2-7|TRBV6-5|few|NA
TGTGCCAGCAGTTACACCCCCGGGGGCTACGAGCAGTACTTC
CASSYTPGGYEQYF
>TRBJ2-3|TRBV7-6|many|NA
TGTGCCAGCAGCTTAGGACCGTTAAGCACAGATACGCAGTATTTT
CASSLGPLSTDTQYF
>TRBJ2-3|TRBV5-6|NA|NA
TGTGCCAGCAGCTGGCGTATTAGGGCCGCAGATACGCAGTATTTT
CASSWRIRAADTQYF
>TRBJ2-7|TRBV20-1|many|NA
TGCAGTGCGACGGACGTAAACTCCTACGAGCAGTACTTC
CSATDVNSYEQYF
>TRBJ1-1|TRBV5-1|many|TRBD1
TGCGCCAGCAGCCAGACAGGGCGAAAGAGACCCGTTAACACTGAAGCTTTCTTT
CASSQTGRKRPVNTEAFF
>TRBJ2-3|TRBV20-1|NA|NA
TGCAGTGCTAGAGCAGACACGGGAGCGTGGACAGATACGCAGTATTTT
CSARADTGAWTDTQYF
>TRBJ1-4|TRBV25-1|few|NA
TGTGCCAGCAGTGAAACTGAAAAACTGTTTTTT
CASSETEKLFF
>TRBJ1-2|TRBV28|NA|NA
TGTGCCAGCAGTTTACCTGCAACGGGCTATGGCTACACCTTC
CASSLPATGYGYTF
>TRBJ1-3|TRBV28|NA|NA
TGTGCCAGCAGTTGGCCCGGGGAGGTAACTGGAAACACCATATATTTT
CASSWPGEVTGNTIYF
>TRBJ2-7|TRBV20-1|many|TRBD1
TGCAGTGCTAGACCCCCGGGGACAGGGGGGGAGCAGTACTTC
CSARPPGTGGEQYF
>TRBJ2-1|TRBV10-2|many|TRBD2
TGCGCCAGCAGTGAGCTAGCGGGATACAATGAGCAGTTCTTC
CASSELAGYNEQFF
>TRBJ2-1|TRBV12-3/TRBV12-4|NA|TRBD2
TGTGCCAGCAGTTCGAGGACTAGCGGGAAGAATGAGCAGTTCTTC
CASSSRTSGKNEQFF
>TRBJ1-4|TRBV20-1|many|NA
TGCAGTGCTAGGACGGTGGATAATGAAAAACTGTTTTTT
CSARTVDNEKLFF
>TRBJ1-6|TRBV4-1|NA|NA
TGCGCCAGCAGCCTGGAGGCCCAGCTAGGCTCCTATAATTCACCCCTCCACTTT
CASSLEAQLGSYNSPLHF
>TRBJ1-5|TRBV28|few|NA
TGTGCCAGCAGTATGGACGGGTTACCTAAAAAGCATTTT
CASSMDGLPKKHF
>TRBJ2-5|TRBV5-1|few|TRBD2
TGCGCCAGCCGACCCCCGGGACTAGCGGGAGTAGAGACCCAGTACTTC
CASRPPGLAGVETQYF
>TRBJ2-1|TRBV30|many|NA
TGTGCCTGGAGTGTAAACGAGCAGTTCTTC
CAWSVNEQFF
>TRBJ1-1|TRBV28|many|NA
TGTGCCAGCAGTTTCACCTCCACCGAGGGGACTGAAGCTTTCTTT
CASSFTSTEGTEAFF
>TRBJ2-1|TRBV12-3/TRBV12-4|many|TRBD1
TGTGCCAGCAGTTTAACAGGGGGCAACTACAATGAGCAGTTCTTC
CASSLTGGNYNEQFF
>TRBJ1-5|TRBV28|few|TRBD1
TGTGCCAGCACCTCCGGGACAGGGTCTTTTCAGCCCCAGCATTTT
CASTSGTGSFQPQHF
>TRBJ1-1|TRBV7-9|many|TRBD1
TGTGCCAGCAGCCCAACCGGGACAGGGGGTTTGAACACTGAAGCTTTCTTT
CASSPTGTGGLNTEAFF
>TRBJ2-5|TRBV10-2|many|TRBD1
TGCGCCAGCAGTGAGGACAGGGGAGAGACCCAGTACTTC
CASSEDRGETQYF
>TRBJ2-3|TRBV19|NA|NA
TGTGCCAGTGGGACACCATCGAAAGATACGCAGTATTTT
CASGTPSKDTQYF
>TRBJ2-7|TRBV27|once|NA
TGTGCCAGCAGTTTAGGGGCAGGGCGAGAGCAGTACTTC
CASSLGAGREQYF